The entry that follows covers one TCR beta chain sequence. The antigen remains undetermined. This specimen belongs to a study of T cell responses to AZD1222 COVID-19 vaccine. Study observations and caveats: Compared with day 0, the breadth and depth of the Spike-specific TCR repertoire rose significantly after two doses of AZD1222. Along spike, vaccine-associated CD4 TCRs were found throughout, with dominance at 160-218 and 743-854. The sample set comprised mostly white British donors with more females, and clonal diversity was possibly underestimated. Nearly half of spike-specific TCRs reportedly target unmutated variant regions.

Clones were sequenced by immunoSEQ multiplex PCR, and TCRdb holds only the in-frame ones, with some missing. The sample lists 120,000 or so clones, around 86% occurring once. The V end was cut by 10 bases, the J end by 2 bases, with 14 bases between. The CDR3 is 13 amino acids. CDR1 and CDR2 from the germline V gene are MRHNA and SNTAGT. The sequence derives from an adult in good health. The V gene is TRBV6-4, the J gene TRBJ1-2, with D tentatively TRBD1 (5 bases). The starting material was peripheral blood, obtained on day 0 of AZD1222 vaccination. In DNA form, the CDR3 reads TGTGCCACCTCGGAGGGGACCAACTATGGCTACACCTTC. Its translation is CATSEGTNYGYTF.